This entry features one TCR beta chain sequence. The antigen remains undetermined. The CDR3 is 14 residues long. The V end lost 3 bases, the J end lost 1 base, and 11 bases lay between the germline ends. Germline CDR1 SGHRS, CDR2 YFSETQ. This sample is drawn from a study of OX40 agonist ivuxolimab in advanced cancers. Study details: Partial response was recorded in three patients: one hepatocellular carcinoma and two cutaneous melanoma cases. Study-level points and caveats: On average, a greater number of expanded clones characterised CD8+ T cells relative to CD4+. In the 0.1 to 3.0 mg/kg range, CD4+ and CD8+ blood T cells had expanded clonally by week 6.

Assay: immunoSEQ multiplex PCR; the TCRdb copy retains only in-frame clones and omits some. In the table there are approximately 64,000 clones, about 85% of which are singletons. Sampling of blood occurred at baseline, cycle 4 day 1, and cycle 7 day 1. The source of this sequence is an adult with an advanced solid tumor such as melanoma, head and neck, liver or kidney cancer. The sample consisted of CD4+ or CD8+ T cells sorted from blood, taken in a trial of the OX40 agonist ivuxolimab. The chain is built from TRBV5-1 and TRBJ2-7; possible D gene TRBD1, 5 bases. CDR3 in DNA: TGCGCCAGCAGCTCGTCGACAGATTCCTACGAGCAGTACTTC. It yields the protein CASSSSTDSYEQYF.